The 2 T cell receptor beta chains below all came from one sample that was sequenced in a study of blood T cell repertoires in COVID-19. The protocol was immunoSEQ multiplex PCR, while the TCRdb copy is restricted to in-frame clones and leaves out a portion. Among approximately 180,000 clones listed, about 84% were seen once. The material sequenced was peripheral blood. The receptors here all came from a person aged 65-85 years with COVID-19, enrolled during active disease.

The chain has TRBV6-5 and TRBJ2-7; no clear D. Germline CDR1 and CDR2: MNHEY and SVGAGI. CDR3 length equals 12 residues. Trimming took 6 bases from V and 4 from J, leaving 10 bases between them. In nucleotides, the CDR3 is TGTGCCAGCAGACCCGACATGTACGAGCAGTACTTC. Its protein product is CASRPDMYEQYF.

Comments on this clone: In the same sample, other DNA sequences code for this CDR3. V and J are TRBV3-1 (or the pseudogene TRBV3-2) and TRBJ1-5, with TRBD1 matching over 9 bases. In germline, CDR1 is LGHDT, CDR2 YNNKEL (reference sequence). The CDR3 loop spans 15 amino acids. With V trimmed by 4 bases and J by 4 bases, 5 bases remained unmatched. The CDR3 DNA follows: TGTGCCAGCAGCCGGGGACAGGGTGGGAATCAGCCCCAGCATTTT. This translates into CASSRGQGGNQPQHF.